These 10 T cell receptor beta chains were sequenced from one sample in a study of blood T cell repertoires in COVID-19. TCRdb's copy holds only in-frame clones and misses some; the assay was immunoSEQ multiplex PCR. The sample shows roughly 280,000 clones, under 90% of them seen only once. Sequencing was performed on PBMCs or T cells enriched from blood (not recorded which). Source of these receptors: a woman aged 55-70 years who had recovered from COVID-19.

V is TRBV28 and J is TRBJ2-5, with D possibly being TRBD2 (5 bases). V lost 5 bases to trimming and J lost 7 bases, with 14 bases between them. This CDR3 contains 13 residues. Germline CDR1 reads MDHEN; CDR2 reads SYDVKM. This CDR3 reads CASSLPPAGTQYF. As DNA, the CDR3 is TGTGCCAGCAGTCTCCCCCCGGCGGGGACCCAGTACTTC.

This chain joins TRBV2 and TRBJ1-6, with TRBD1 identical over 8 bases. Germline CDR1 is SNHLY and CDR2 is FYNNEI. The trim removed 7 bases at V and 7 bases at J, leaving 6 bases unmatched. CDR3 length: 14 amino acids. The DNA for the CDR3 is TGTGCCAGCACCGGGGGACAGGCCAATTCACCCCTCCACTTT. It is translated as CASTGGQANSPLHF.

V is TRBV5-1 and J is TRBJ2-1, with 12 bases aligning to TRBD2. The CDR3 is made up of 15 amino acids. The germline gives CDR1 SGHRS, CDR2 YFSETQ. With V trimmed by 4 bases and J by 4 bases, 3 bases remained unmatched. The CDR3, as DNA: TGCGCCAGCAGCCAGACTAGCGGGGGTTACAATGAGCAGTTCTTC. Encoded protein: CASSQTSGGYNEQFF.

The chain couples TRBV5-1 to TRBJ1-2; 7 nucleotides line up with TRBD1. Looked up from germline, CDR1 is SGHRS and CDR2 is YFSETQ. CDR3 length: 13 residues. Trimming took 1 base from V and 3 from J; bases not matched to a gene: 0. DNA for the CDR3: TGCGCCAGCAGCTTGCAGGGGGACTATGGCTACACCTTC. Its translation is CASSLQGDYGYTF.

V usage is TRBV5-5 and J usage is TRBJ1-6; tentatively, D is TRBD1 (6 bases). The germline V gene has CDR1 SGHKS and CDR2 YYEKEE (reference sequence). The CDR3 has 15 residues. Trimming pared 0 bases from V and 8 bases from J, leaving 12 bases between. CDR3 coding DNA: TGTGCCAGCAGCTTGGCCGCCAGGGGCGATTCACCCCTCCACTTT. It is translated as CASSLAARGDSPLHF.

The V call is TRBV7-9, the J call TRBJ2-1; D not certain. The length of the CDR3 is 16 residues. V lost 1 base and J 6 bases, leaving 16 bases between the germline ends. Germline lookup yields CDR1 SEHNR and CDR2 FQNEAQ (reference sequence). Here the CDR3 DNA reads TGTGCCAGCAGCTTAGGTTCCGGGTCCCTTCGCAATGAGCAGTTCTTC. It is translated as CASSLGSGSLRNEQFF.

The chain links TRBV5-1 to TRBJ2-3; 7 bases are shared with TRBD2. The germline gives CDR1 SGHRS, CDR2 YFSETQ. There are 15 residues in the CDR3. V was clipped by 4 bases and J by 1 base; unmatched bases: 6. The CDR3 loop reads CASSTSGTRTDTQYF. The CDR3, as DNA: TGCGCCAGCAGCACCAGCGGGACTCGCACAGATACGCAGTATTTT.

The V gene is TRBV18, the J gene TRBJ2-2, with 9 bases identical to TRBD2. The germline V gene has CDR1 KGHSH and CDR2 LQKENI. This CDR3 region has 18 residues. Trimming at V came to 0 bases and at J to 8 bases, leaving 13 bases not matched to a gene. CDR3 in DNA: TGTGCCAGCTCACCACCTGTAGCGGGAGCCTCAGTATTAGGGGAGCTGTTTTTT. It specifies CASSPPVAGASVLGELFF.

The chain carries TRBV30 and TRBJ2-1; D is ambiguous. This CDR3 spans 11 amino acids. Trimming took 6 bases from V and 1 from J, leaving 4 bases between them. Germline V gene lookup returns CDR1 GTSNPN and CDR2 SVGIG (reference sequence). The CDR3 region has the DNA TGTGCCTGCGCGTCCTACAATGAGCAGTTCTTC. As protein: CACASYNEQFF.

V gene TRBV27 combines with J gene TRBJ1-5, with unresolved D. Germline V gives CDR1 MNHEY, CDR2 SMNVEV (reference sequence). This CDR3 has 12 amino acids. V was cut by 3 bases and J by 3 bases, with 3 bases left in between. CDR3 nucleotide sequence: TGTGCCAGCAGTTTCATCAATCAGCCCCAGCATTTT. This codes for CASSFINQPQHF.